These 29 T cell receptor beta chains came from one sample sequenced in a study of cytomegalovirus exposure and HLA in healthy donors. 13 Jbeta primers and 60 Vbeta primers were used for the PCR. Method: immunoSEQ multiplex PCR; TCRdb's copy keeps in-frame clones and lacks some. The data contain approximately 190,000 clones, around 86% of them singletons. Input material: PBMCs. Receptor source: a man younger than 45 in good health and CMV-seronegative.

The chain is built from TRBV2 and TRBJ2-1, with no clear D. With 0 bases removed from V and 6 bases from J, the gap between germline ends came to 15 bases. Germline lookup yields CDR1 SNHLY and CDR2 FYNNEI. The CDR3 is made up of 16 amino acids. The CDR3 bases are TGTGCCAGCAGTGAAGCGCATGCCCGGTGGGCCAATGAGCAGTTCTTC. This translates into CASSEAHARWANEQFF.

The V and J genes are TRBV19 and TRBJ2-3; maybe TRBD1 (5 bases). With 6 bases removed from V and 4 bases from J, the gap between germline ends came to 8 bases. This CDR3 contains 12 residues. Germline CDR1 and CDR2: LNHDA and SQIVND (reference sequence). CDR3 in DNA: TGTGCCAGTAGGCAGGGCGCAGATACGCAGTATTTT. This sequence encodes CASRQGADTQYF.

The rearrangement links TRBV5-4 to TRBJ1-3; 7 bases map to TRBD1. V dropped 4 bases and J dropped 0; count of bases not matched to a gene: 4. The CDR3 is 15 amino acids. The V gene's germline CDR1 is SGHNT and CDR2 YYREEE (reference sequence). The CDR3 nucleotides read TGTGCCAGCAGCCTACAGGGGAGCTCTGGAAACACCATATATTTT. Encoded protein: CASSLQGSSGNTIYF.

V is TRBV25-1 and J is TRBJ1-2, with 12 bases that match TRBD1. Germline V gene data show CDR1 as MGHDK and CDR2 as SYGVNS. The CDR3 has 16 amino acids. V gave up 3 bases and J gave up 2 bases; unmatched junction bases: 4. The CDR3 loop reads CASSDRGTGGNYGYTF. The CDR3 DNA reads TGTGCCAGCAGTGACCGGGGGACAGGGGGCAACTATGGCTACACCTTC.

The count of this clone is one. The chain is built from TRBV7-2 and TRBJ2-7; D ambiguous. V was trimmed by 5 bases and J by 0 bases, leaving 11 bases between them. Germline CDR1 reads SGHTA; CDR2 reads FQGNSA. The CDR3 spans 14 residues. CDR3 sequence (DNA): TGTGCCAGCAGCCCACCGAGTGGCTCCTACGAGCAGTACTTC. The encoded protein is CASSPPSGSYEQYF.

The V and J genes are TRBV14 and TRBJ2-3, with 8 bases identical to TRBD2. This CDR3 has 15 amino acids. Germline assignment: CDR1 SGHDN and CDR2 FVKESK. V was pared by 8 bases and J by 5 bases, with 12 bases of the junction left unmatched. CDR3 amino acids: CASCRGGIMGDTQYF. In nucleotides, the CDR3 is TGTGCCAGCTGTCGGGGGGGCATTATGGGAGATACGCAGTATTTT.

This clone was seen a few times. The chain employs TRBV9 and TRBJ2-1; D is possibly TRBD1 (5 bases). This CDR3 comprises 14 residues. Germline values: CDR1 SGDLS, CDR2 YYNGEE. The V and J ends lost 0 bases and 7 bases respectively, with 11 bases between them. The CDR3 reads CASSVEYRLNEQFF. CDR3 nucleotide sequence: TGTGCCAGCAGCGTAGAATACAGGTTAAATGAGCAGTTCTTC.

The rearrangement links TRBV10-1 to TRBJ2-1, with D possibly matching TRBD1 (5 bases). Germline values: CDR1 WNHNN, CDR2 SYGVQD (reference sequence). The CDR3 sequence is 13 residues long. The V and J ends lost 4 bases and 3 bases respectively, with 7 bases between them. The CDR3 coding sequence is TGCGCCAGCAGTGGCAGGGACTACAATGAGCAGTTCTTC. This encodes CASSGRDYNEQFF.

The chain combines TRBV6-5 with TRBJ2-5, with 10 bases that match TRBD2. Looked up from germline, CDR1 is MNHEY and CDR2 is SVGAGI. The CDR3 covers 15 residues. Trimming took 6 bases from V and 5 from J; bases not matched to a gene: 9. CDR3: CASSPLAGVVETQYF. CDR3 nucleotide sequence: TGTGCCAGCAGCCCTCTAGCGGGGGTGGTTGAGACCCAGTACTTC.

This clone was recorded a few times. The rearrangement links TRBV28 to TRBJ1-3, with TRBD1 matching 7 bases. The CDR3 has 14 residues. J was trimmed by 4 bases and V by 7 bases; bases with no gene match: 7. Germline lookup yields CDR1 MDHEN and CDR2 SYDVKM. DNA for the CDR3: TGTGCCAGCAAGGGGGCGCTCCCCGGAAACACCATATATTTT. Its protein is CASKGALPGNTIYF.

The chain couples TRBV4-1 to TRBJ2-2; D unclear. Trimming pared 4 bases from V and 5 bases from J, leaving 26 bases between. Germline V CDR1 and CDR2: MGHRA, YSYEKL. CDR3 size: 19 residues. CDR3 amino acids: CASSPIVRRRLSVTGELFF. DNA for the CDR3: TGCGCCAGCAGCCCAATAGTTCGGCGGCGCCTTTCGGTTACCGGGGAGCTGTTTTTT.

The CDR3 spells CASSSRGTGTTDTQYF. The CDR3 nucleotides read TGTGCCAGCAGCTCTAGGGGGACAGGGACCACAGATACGCAGTATTTT. The chain employs TRBV7-8 and TRBJ2-3; 9 bases fit TRBD1. The CDR3 extends over 16 amino acids. Unmatched junction bases numbered 7, after V lost 4 bases and J lost 2 bases. The germline gives CDR1 SGHVS, CDR2 FQNEAQ.

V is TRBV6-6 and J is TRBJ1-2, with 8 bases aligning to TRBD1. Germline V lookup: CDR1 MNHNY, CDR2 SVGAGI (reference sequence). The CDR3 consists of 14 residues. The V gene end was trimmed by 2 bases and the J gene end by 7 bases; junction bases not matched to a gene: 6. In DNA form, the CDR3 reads TGTGCCAGCAGTTACCAGGGGGCTCAGGGTGGCTACACCTTC. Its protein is CASSYQGAQGGYTF.

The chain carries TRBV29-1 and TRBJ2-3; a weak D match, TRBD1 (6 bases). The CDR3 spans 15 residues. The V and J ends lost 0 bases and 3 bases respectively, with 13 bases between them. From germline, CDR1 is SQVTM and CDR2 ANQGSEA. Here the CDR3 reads CSVEDRGQPTDTQYF. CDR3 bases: TGCAGCGTTGAAGATCGTGGACAGCCGACAGATACGCAGTATTTT.

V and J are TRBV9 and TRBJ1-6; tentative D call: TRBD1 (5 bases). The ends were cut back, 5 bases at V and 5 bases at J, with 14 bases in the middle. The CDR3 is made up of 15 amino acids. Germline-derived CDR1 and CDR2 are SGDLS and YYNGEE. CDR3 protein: CASSTSDRNNSPLHF. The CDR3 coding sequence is TGTGCCAGCAGTACGTCTGACAGAAATAATTCACCCCTCCACTTT.

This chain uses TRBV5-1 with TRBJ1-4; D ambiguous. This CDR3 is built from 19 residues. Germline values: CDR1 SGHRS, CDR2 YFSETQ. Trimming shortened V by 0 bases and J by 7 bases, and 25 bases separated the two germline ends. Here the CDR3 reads CASSLGAGLGVGSTEKLFF. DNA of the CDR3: TGCGCCAGCAGCTTGGGAGCAGGCCTGGGCGTAGGCAGTACTGAAAAACTGTTTTTT.

The CDR3 loop is CASSLRVGEQFF. In nucleotides, the CDR3 is TGTGCCAGCAGTTTACGGGTGGGTGAGCAGTTCTTC. The chain joins TRBV27 to TRBJ2-1; D not certain. In germline, CDR1 is MNHEY, CDR2 SMNVEV (reference sequence). With 2 bases removed from V and 9 bases from J, the gap between germline ends came to 8 bases. The length of the CDR3 is 12 residues.

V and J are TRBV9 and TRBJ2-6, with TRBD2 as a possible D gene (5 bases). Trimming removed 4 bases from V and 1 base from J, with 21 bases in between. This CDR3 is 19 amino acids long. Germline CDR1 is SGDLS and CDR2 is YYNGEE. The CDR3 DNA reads TGTGCCAGCAGCTCCCACTTGAGGCGGGTTTATTCTGGGGCCAACGTCCTGACTTTC. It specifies CASSSHLRRVYSGANVLTF.

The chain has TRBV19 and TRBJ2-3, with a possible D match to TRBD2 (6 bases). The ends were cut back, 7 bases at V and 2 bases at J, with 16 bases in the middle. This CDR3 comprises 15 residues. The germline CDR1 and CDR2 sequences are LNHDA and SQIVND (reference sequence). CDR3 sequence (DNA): TGTGCCAGTAAAACCGCCGGGACTCCCACAGATACGCAGTATTTT. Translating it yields CASKTAGTPTDTQYF.

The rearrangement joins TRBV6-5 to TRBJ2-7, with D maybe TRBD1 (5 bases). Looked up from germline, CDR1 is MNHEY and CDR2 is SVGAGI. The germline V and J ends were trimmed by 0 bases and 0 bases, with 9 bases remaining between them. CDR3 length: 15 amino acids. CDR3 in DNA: TGTGCCAGCAGTTACTCGAGAGACAGCTCCTACGAGCAGTACTTC. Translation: CASSYSRDSSYEQYF.

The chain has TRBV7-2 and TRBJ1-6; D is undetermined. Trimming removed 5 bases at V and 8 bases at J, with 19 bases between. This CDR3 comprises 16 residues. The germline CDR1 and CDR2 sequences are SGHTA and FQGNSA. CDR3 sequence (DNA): TGTGCCAGCAGCCGCGCTGGGTTAGCGGCGGATTCACCCCTCCACTTT. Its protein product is CASSRAGLAADSPLHF.

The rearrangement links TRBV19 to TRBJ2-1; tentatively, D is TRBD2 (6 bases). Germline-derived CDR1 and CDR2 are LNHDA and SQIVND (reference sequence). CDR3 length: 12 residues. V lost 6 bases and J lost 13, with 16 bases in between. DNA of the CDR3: TGTGCCAGTAGAGAGAACGGCGGGACTCAGTTCTTC. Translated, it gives CASRENGGTQFF.

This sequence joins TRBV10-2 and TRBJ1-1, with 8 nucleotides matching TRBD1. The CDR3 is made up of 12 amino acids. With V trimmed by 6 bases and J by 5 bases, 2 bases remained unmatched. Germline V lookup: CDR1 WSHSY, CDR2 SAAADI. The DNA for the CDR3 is TGCGCCAGCAGCCGACAGGGGACTGAAGCTTTCTTT. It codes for CASSRQGTEAFF.

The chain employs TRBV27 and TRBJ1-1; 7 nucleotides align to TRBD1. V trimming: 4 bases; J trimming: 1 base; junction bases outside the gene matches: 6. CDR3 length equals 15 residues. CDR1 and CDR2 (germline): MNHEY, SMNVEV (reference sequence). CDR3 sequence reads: CASSSPDRANTEAFF. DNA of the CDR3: TGTGCCAGCAGTTCACCCGACAGGGCGAACACTGAAGCTTTCTTT.

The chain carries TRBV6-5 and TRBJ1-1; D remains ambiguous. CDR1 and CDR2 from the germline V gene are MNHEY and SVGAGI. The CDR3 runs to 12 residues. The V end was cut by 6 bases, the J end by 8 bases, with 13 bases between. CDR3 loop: CASSSDTEEAFF. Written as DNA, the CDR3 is TGTGCCAGCAGCTCAGACACGGAAGAAGCTTTCTTT.

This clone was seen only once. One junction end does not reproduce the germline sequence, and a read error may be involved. Here the CDR3 DNA reads TGTGCCAGCAGTGAAGCCCTGGACAGGTTAGACTTC. It is translated as CASSEALDRLDF. This chain connects TRBV6-1 to TRBJ2-7, with 7 bases that match TRBD1. Germline assignment: CDR1 MNHNS and CDR2 SASEGT. The CDR3 sequence is 12 residues long.

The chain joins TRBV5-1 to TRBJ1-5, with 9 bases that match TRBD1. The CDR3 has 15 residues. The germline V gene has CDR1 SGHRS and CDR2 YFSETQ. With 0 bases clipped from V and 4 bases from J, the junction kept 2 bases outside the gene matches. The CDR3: CASSLGGTGNQPQHF. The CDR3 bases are TGCGCCAGCAGCTTGGGCGGGACAGGGAATCAGCCCCAGCATTTT.

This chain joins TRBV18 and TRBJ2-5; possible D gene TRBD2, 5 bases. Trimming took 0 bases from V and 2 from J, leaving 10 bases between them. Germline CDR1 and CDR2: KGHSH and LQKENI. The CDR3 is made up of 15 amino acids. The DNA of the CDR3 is TGTGCCAGCTCACCACCGATCGGGGTTCAAGAGACCCAGTACTTC. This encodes CASSPPIGVQETQYF.

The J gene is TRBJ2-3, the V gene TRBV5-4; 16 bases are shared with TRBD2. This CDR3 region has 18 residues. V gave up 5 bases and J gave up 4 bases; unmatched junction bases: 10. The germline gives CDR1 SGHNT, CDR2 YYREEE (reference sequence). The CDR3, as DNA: TGTGCCAGCAGATCCGGGACTAGCGGGGGGGCATCGGCAGATACGCAGTATTTT. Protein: CASRSGTSGGASADTQYF.